This T cell receptor beta chain was sequenced for a study of technical replicates of blood from a few donors. Profiling relied on immunoSEQ multiplex PCR, and the TCRdb table lists in-frame clones only, not all of them. This table has nearly 90,000 clones, 95% appearing once. The germline CDR1 and CDR2 sequences are MGHDK and SYGVNS. V gave up 6 bases and J gave up 1 base, with 12 bases separating them. There are 14 residues in the CDR3. This clone was seen a few times. The material sequenced was T cells isolated from PBMCs. The clonotype originates from a human donor in good health. This chain links TRBV25-1 with TRBJ1-1, with TRBD1 as a possible D gene (5 bases). CDR3 in DNA: TGTGCCAGCAGGGGGCTCCCGGGGAACACTGAAGCTTTCTTT. Translation gives CASRGLPGNTEAFF.